Given below is one T cell receptor beta chain in context. Prior to thyroid surgery, none of the patients had received any treatment. The entry originates in a study of metastatic and nonmetastatic thyroid tumors. From the PCR reads, TCRdb re-called clones with MiXCR. The sample lists some 8,000 clones; approximately 44% were seen once. J gave up 7 bases and V 0 bases, and 10 bases lay outside the gene matches. Germline-derived CDR1 and CDR2 are GTSNPN and SVGIG (reference sequence). This CDR3 has 16 amino acids. The gene calls are TRBV30 and TRBJ2-2, with 8 bases matching TRBD2. This clonotype was sampled from a male donor with papillary thyroid cancer or a benign thyroid nodule (not recorded which). Some clones in this sample may be carry-over from other donors' samples. Specimen: tumor tissue. The CDR3 DNA reads as TGTGCCTGGAGTGTATCCCAGCGGGAGTTCGTCGGGGAGCTGTTTTTT. Translated: CAWSVSQREFVGELFF.